The entry below gives a single T cell receptor beta chain sequence along with its context. The data were taken from a study of cytomegalovirus exposure and HLA in healthy donors. The trim removed 6 bases at V and 0 bases at J, leaving 9 bases unmatched. Germline assignment: CDR1 SGHRS and CDR2 YFSETQ. The CDR3 length is 17 residues. The table came from immunoSEQ multiplex PCR; TCRdb's copy has only in-frame clones and leaves some out. This sample has about 240,000 clones, with roughly 86% found just once. The TCR sequence derives from a woman in her 30s in good health and CMV-seropositive. The chain combines TRBV5-1 with TRBJ2-1; TRBD2 matches at 10 bases. The sequencing sample was made of PBMCs. This chain's CDR3 is CASNTGTSASSYNEQFF. CDR3 DNA: TGCGCCAGCAACACCGGGACTAGCGCGAGCTCCTACAATGAGCAGTTCTTC.